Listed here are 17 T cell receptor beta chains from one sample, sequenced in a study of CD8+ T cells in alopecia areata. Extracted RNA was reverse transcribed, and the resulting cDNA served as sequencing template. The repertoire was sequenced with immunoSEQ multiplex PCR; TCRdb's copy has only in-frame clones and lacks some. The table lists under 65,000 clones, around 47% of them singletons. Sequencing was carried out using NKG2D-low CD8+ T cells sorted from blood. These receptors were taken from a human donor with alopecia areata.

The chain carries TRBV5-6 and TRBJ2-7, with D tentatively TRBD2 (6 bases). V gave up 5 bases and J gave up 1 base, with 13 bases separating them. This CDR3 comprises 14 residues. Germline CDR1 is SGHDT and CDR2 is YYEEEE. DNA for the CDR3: TGTGCCAGCAGACCCGGGACTCAGTCCTACGAGCAGTACTTC. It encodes CASRPGTQSYEQYF. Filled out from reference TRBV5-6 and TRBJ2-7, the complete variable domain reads DAGVTQSPTHLIKTRGQQVTLRCSPKSGHDTVSWYQQALGQGPQFIFQYYEEEERQRGNFPDRFSGHQFPNYSSELNVNALLLGDSALYLCASRPGTQSYEQYFGPGTRLTVT.

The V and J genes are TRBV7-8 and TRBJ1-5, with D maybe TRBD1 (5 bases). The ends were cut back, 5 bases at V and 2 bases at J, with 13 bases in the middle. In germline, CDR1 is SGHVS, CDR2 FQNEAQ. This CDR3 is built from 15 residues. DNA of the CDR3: TGTGCCAGCAGCCCGGGGGGGTTCGGCAATCAGCCCCAGCATTTT. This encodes CASSPGGFGNQPQHF. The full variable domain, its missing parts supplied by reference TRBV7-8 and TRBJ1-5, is GAGVSQSPRYKVAKRGQDVALRCDPISGHVSLFWYQQALGQGPEFLTYFQNEAQLDKSGLPSDRFFAERPEGSVSTLKIQRTQQEDSAVYLCASSPGGFGNQPQHFGDGTRLSIL.

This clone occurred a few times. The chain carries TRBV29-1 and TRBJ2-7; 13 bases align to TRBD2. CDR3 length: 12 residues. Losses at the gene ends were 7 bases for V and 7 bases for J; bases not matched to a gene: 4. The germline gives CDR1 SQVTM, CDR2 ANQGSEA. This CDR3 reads CSAGTSGKEQYF. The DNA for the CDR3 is TGCAGCGCCGGGACTAGCGGGAAGGAGCAGTACTTC.

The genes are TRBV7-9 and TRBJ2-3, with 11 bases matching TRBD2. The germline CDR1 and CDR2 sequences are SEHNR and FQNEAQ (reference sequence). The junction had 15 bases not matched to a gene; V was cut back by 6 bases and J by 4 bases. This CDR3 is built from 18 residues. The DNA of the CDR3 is TGTGCCAGCAGTCCAGACAGAACCCTGACTAGCGGGGCAGATACGCAGTATTTT. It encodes CASSPDRTLTSGADTQYF.

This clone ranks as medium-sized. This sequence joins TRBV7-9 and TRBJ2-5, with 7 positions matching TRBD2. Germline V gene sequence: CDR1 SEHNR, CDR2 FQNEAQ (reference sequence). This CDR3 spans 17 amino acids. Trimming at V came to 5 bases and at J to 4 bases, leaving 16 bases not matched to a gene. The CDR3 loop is CASSPRSSGYKGETQYF. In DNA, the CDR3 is TGTGCCAGCAGCCCGAGGTCTAGCGGCTACAAGGGAGAGACCCAGTACTTC.

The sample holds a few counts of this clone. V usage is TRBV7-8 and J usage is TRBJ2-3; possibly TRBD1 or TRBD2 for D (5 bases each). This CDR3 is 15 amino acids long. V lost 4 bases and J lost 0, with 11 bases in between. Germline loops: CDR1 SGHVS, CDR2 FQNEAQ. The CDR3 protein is CASSWGSASTDTQYF. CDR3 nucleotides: TGTGCCAGCAGCTGGGGGTCGGCAAGCACAGATACGCAGTATTTT.

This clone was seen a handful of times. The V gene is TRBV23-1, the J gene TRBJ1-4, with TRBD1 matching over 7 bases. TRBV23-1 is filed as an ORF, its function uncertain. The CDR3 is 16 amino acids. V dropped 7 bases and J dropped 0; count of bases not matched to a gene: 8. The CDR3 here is CASIDREGATNEKLFF. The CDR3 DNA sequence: TGCGCCAGCATCGACAGGGAAGGGGCAACTAATGAAAAACTGTTTTTT.

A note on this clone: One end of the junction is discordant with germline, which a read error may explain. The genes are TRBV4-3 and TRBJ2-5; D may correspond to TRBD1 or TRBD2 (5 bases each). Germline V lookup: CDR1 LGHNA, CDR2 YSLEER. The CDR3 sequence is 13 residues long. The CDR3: CASSQDTGTRADF. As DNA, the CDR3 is TGCGCCAGCAGCCAAGATACTGGGACCCGGGCTGACTTC.

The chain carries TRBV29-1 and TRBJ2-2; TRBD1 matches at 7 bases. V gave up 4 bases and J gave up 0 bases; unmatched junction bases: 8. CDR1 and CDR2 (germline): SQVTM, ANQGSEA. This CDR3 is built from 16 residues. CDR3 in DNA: TGCAGCGTTGTGATGGCGCAGGGGGCGAACACCGGGGAGCTGTTTTTT. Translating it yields CSVVMAQGANTGELFF.

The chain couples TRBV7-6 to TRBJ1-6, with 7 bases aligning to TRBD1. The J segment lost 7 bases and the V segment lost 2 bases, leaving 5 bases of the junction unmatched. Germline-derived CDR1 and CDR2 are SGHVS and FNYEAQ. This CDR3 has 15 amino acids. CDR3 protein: CASSLSSGGNSPLHF. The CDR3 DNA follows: TGTGCCAGCAGCTTAAGTTCAGGGGGGAATTCACCCCTCCACTTT. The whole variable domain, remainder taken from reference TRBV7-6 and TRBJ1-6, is GAGVSQSPRYKVTKRGQDVALRCDPISGHVSLYWYRQALGQGPEFLTYFNYEAQQDKSGLPNDRFSAERPEGSISTLTIQRTEQRDSAMYRCASSLSSGGNSPLHFGNGTRLTVT.

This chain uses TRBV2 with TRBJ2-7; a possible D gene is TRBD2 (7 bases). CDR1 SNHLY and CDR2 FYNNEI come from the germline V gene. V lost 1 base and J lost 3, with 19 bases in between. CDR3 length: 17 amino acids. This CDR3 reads CASSEVRRGGRIYEQYF. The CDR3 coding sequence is TGTGCCAGCAGTGAAGTCCGCAGGGGCGGGAGAATCTACGAGCAGTACTTC.

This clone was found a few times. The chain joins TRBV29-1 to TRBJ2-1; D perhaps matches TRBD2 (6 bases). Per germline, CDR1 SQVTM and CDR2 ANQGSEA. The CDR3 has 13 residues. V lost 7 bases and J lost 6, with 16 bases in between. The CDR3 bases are TGCAGCGCCCTTCGGGACGGGGGCAATGAGCAGTTCTTC. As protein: CSALRDGGNEQFF.

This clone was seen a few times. As DNA, the CDR3 is TGTGCCAGCAGTGAACAGGCCCAAGAGACCCAGTACTTC. Its translation: CASSEQAQETQYF. The rearrangement joins TRBV6-1 to TRBJ2-5; D unresolved. The CDR3 covers 13 residues. Trimming left V 2 bases short and J 1 base short, with 5 bases between. The germline V gene has CDR1 MNHNS and CDR2 SASEGT.

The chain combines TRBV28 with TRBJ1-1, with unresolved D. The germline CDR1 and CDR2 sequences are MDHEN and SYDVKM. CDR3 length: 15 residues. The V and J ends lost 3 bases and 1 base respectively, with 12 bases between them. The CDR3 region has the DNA TGTGCCAGCAGTTTGGTTCCAGGTTGGAACACTGAAGCTTTCTTT. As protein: CASSLVPGWNTEAFF.

The CDR3 coding sequence is TGTGCCAGCAGCTCGACAGGGAATGAGCAGTTCTTC. Encoded protein: CASSSTGNEQFF. This chain connects TRBV11-2 to TRBJ2-1, with 7 bases matching TRBD1. This CDR3 has 12 amino acids. Germline loops: CDR1 SGHAT, CDR2 FQNNGV. Trimming took 4 bases from V and 7 from J; bases not matched to a gene: 1.

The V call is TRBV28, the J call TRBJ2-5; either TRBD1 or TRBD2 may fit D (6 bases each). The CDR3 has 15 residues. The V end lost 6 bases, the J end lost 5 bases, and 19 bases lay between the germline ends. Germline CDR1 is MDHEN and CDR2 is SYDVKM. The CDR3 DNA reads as TGTGCCAGCAGCCCGTGGGGGGCAAATGGGGAGACCCAGTACTTC. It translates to CASSPWGANGETQYF.

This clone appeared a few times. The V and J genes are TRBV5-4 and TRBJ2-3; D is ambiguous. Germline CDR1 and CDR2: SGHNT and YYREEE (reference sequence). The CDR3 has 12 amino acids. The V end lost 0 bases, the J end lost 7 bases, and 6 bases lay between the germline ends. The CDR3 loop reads CASSLDLYTQYF. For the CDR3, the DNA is TGTGCCAGCAGCTTGGACCTATATACGCAGTATTTT.